This is a list of T cell receptor beta chains from one sample in a study of CD8+ T cells in alopecia areata. Sequencing used immunoSEQ multiplex PCR; TCRdb keeps in-frame clones, though not all of them. The sample holds 65,000 to 90,000 clones, around 54% seen once. Sequenced sample: NKG2D-high CD8+ T cells sorted from blood. These receptors all come from a human donor with alopecia areata. Both conserved end residues are part of each CDR3. D genes are given only for firm matches. Rows give clone size only sometimes, using once, few, many, or a class for an expanded clone.

D gene | clone size | J gene | V gene | CDR3 DNA | CDR3 protein
- | - | TRBJ2-4 | TRBV2 | TGTGCCCTGGGTCTAGCCAAAAACATTCAGTACTTC | CALGLAKNIQYF
TRBD1 | - | TRBJ2-1 | TRBV29-1 | TGCAGCGCCGTCCCGGGACAGGGGGCCAAAAGGGAGAATGAGCAGTTCTTC | CSAVPGQGAKRENEQFF
- | - | TRBJ2-1 | TRBV27 | TGTGCCAGCAGTTCGGGCGTTAATGAGCAGTTCTTC | CASSSGVNEQFF
- | few | TRBJ2-7 | TRBV14 | TGTGCCAGCAGCCAAGATCTGACCTACGAGCAGTACTTC | CASSQDLTYEQYF
TRBD2 | - | TRBJ2-1 | TRBV13 | TGTGCCAGCAGCTTAGGGTCTAGCGGGAGCACCATTGAGCAGTTCTTC | CASSLGSSGSTIEQFF
TRBD1 | - | TRBJ2-3 | TRBV30 | TGTGCCTGGAGACGACAGGGCCGCACAGATACGCAGTATTTT | CAWRRQGRTDTQYF
- | - | TRBJ2-7 | TRBV9 | TGTGCCAGCGGAGACTTCGGGGGCTACGAGCAGTACTTC | CASGDFGGYEQYF
- | - | TRBJ2-7 | TRBV28 | TGTGCCAGCAGTTATTCCTACGAGCAGTACTTC | CASSYSYEQYF
- | - | TRBJ2-2 | TRBV6-5 | TGTGCCAGCAGCAAAGGGACATCCGGGGAGCTGTTTTTT | CASSKGTSGELFF
- | - | TRBJ2-5 | TRBV2 | TGTGCCAGCAGTAGTGAGACCCAGTACTTC | CASSSETQYF
TRBD1 | few | TRBJ2-7 | TRBV5-1 | TGCGCCAGCAGTTCGGACAGGGGCCCCTCCTACGAGCAGTACTTC | CASSSDRGPSYEQYF
- | few | TRBJ2-7 | TRBV13 | TGTGCCAGCAGCAGCTCCTACGAGCAGTACTTC | CASSSSYEQYF
- | once | TRBJ1-5 | TRBV9 | TGTGCCAGCAGCGTCGGGGCTAATCAGCCCCAGCATTTT | CASSVGANQPQHF
- | few | TRBJ1-1 | TRBV4-1 | TGCGCCAGCAGCCAAGAACCAGAGAACACTGAAGCTTTCTTT | CASSQEPENTEAFF
- | few | TRBJ2-3 | TRBV14 | TGTGCCAGCAGCCGCAGGCTCTTGGAGCAGTATTTT | CASSRRLLEQYF
TRBD1 | few | TRBJ1-1 | TRBV30 | TGTGCCTGGAGTTCAACCCAGGGGGGTGGCACTGAAGCTTTCTTT | CAWSSTQGGGTEAFF
- | - | TRBJ2-7 | TRBV28 | TGTGCCAGCAGCCCTGATGGGGGCTACGAGCAGTACTTC | CASSPDGGYEQYF
TRBD1 | - | TRBJ2-5 | TRBV29-1 | TGCAGCTCAGAAGGGGAGACAGGGGTGGCGTGGGAGACCCAGTACTTC | CSSEGETGVAWETQYF
- | - | TRBJ2-1 | TRBV19 | TGTGCCAGTGGACTCACCGGCAATGAGCAGTTCTTC | CASGLTGNEQFF
TRBD1 | - | TRBJ2-5 | TRBV5-6 | TGTGCCAGCAGCTCAGGGGGTCAAGAGACCCAGTACTTC | CASSSGGQETQYF
TRBD1 | - | TRBJ2-7 | TRBV7-2 | TGTGCCAGCAGCCCCCGGGACAGGGTCTACGAGCAGTACTTC | CASSPRDRVYEQYF
- | few | TRBJ2-3 | TRBV7-8 | TGTGCCAGCAGCCCAGGAGGGGCTAGCACAGATACGCAGTATTTT | CASSPGGASTDTQYF
- | - | TRBJ2-3 | TRBV27 | TGTGCCAGCAGTTTATGGGGAGATACGCAGTATTTT | CASSLWGDTQYF
TRBD2 | - | TRBJ2-3 | TRBV30 | TGTGCCTGCGGGACTAGCGCTAGCACAGATACGCAGTATTTT | CACGTSASTDTQYF
- | - | TRBJ2-7 | TRBV6-6 | TGTGCCAGCACCGATGGGGGCTCCTTAGGCGAGCAGTACTTC | CASTDGGSLGEQYF
- | - | TRBJ1-5 | TRBV6-5 | TGTGCCAGCAGTTACGGGCGTGATCAGCCCCAGCATTTT | CASSYGRDQPQHF
TRBD1 | few | TRBJ2-7 | TRBV6-5 | TGTGCCAGCCGGGACAGAACTTCCTACGAGCAGTACTTC | CASRDRTSYEQYF
- | - | TRBJ2-3 | TRBV23-1 | TGCGCCAGCAGTCAATTGGTATCTGGGACAGCGGGTGATACGCAGTATTTT | CASSQLVSGTAGDTQYF
- | - | TRBJ2-5 | TRBV4-1 | TGCGCCAGCAGCCAAGAAGTATGGGGTGAAGAGACCCAGTACTTC | CASSQEVWGEETQYF
TRBD2 | - | TRBJ2-7 | TRBV7-8 | TGTGCCAGCAGCTTAGAGGTTACTAGCGGACAATACGAGCAGTACTTC | CASSLEVTSGQYEQYF
TRBD2 | - | TRBJ2-2 | TRBV27 | TGTGCCAGCCGACTAGCCCCGAACACCGGGGAGCTGTTTTTT | CASRLAPNTGELFF
- | few | TRBJ2-3 | TRBV9 | TGTGCCAGCAGCCTGACGGGACATTCCACAGATACGCAGTATTTT | CASSLTGHSTDTQYF
- | - | TRBJ2-7 | TRBV4-1 | TGCGCCAGCAGCCGAGTCCGGGGGATGGACTACGAGCAGTACTTC | CASSRVRGMDYEQYF
- | few | TRBJ2-7 | TRBV27 | TGTGCCAGCAGTTTTGGGGGTGACCACGAGCAGTACTTC | CASSFGGDHEQYF
- | - | TRBJ2-5 | TRBV9 | TGTGCCAGCAGCGTAGGAGCACAAGAGACCCAGTACTTC | CASSVGAQETQYF
- | - | TRBJ2-5 | TRBV5-4 | TGTGCCAGCAGCTTGGGGCAGGAAGAGACCCAGTACTTC | CASSLGQEETQYF
TRBD1 | once | TRBJ2-1 | TRBV27 | TGTGCCAGCAGTACGCCCGGGACAGGATACAATGAGCAGTTCTTC | CASSTPGTGYNEQFF